The count of the clone carrying this T cell receptor beta chain is one. The data originate from a study of blood T cell repertoires in COVID-19. TCRdb keeps only in-frame clones here, not all; method: immunoSEQ multiplex PCR. This table has 90,000 to 130,000 clones, over 80% appearing once. Germline V gives CDR1 SGHVS, CDR2 FQNEAQ. The CDR3 runs to 15 residues. V gave up 2 bases and J gave up 4 bases; unmatched junction bases: 4. The TCR comes from a woman aged 65 to 85 with acute or convalescent COVID-19. V is TRBV7-8 and J is TRBJ1-2; 10 positions match TRBD1. The sample was peripheral blood. CDR3 in DNA: TGTGCCAGCAGCTTAATCGGGACAGGGGCCTATGGCTACACCTTC. Its translation: CASSLIGTGAYGYTF.